This TCR beta chain was captured in a study of monozygotic twins with inflammatory bowel disease. As concerns this clonotype: Its antigen is as yet unknown.

Findings and limits, study-wide: Evidence did not back any single strong signal or clonotype linked to IBD.

Each of TCRalpha and TCRbeta cDNA went through two nested PCRs, lasting around 16 and 10 cycles. For each CDR3 protein, TCRdb gives one entry from its re-call of the 5' RACE reads, without DNA. Its listing shows about 210,000 distinct CDR3 sequences. There are 15 residues in the CDR3. Germline CDR1 is DFQATT and CDR2 is SNEGSKA (reference sequence). The sample comprised blood. The TCR originated in a human donor with ulcerative colitis or Crohn's disease, or a healthy co-twin of an affected twin (not recorded which). The V call is TRBV20-1, the J call TRBJ2-1; the TCRdb D gene call, TRBD2, has no DNA to confirm it. The CDR3 loop is CSARDRSGRGNEQFF.